This T cell receptor beta chain was identified during a study of blood T cell repertoires in COVID-19. Sequencing was performed with immunoSEQ multiplex PCR; in TCRdb, only in-frame clones are kept and a portion is missing. Among 300,000 to 450,000 clones listed, around 87% were seen once. Seattle enrolled patients during active infection and tracked them longitudinally. This CDR3 has 16 residues. V was clipped by 2 bases and J by 5 bases, with 18 bases between them. The germline V gene has CDR1 SGHTA and CDR2 FQGNSA. This rearrangement joins TRBV7-2 to TRBJ2-5, with D perhaps TRBD2 (5 bases). The source of this sequence is a woman aged 55-69 years with COVID-19, enrolled during active disease. Sequencing was done on a sample of peripheral blood. The CDR3 DNA reads as TGTGCCAGCAGCTTAACTTTCCTCGGGGTAGCGGAGACCCAGTACTTC. Protein: CASSLTFLGVAETQYF.